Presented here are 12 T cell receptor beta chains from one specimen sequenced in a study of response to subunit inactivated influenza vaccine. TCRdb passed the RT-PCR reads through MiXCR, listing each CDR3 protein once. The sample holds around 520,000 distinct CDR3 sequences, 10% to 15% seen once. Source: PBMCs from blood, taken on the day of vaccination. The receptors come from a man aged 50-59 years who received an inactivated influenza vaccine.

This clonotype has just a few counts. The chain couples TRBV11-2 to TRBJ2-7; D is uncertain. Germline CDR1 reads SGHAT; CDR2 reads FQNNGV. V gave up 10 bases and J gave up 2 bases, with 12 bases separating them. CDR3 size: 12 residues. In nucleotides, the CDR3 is TGTGCCACCGAGGACGTCACCTACGAGCAGTACTTC. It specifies CATEDVTYEQYF.

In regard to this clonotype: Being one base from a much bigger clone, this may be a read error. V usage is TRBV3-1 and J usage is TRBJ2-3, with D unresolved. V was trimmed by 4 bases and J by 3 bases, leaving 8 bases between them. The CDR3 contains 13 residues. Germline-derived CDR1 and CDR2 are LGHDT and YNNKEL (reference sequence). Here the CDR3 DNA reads TGTGCCAGCAGCCGAGTGGATACAGATACGCAGTATTTT. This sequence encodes CASSRVDTDTQYF.

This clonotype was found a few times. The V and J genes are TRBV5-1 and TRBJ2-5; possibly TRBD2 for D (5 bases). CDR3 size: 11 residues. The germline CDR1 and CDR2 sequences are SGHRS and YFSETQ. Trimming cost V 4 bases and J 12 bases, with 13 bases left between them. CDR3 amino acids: CASSNEGGKYF. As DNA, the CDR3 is TGCGCCAGCAGCAACGAGGGTGGGAAGTACTTC.

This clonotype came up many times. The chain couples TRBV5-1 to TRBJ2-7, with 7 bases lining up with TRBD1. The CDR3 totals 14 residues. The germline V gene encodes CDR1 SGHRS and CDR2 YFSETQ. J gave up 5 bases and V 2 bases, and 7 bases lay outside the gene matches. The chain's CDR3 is CASSFSGDRDEQYF. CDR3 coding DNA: TGCGCCAGCAGCTTTTCCGGAGACAGGGACGAGCAGTACTTC. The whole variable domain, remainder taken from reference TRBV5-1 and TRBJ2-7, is KAGVTQTPRYLIKTRGQQVTLSCSPISGHRSVSWYQQTPGQGLQFLFEYFSETQRNKGNFPGRFSGRQFSNSRSEMNVSTLELGDSALYLCASSFSGDRDEQYFGPGTRLTVT.

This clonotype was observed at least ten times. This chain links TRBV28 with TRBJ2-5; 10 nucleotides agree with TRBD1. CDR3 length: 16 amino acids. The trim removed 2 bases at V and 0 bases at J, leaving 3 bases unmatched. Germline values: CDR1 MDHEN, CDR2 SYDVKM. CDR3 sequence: CASSLGTGEDQETQYF. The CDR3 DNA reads TGTGCCAGCAGTTTAGGGACAGGGGAAGACCAAGAGACCCAGTACTTC.

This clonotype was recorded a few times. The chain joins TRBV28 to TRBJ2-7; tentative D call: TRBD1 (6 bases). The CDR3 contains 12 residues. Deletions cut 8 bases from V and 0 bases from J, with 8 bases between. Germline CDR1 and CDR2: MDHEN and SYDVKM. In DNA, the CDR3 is TGTGCCAGCCAGGGGAACTCCTACGAGCAGTACTTC. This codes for CASQGNSYEQYF. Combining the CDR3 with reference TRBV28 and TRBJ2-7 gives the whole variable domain DVKVTQSSRYLVKRTGEKVFLECVQDMDHENMFWYRQDPGLGLRLIYFSYDVKMKEKGDIPEGYSVSREKKERFSLILESASTNQTSMYLCASQGNSYEQYFGPGTRLTVT.

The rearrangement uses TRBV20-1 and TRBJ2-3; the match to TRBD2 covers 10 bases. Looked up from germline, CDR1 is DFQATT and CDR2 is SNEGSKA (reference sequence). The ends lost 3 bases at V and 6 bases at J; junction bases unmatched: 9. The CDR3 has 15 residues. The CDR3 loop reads CSASDSGRIQDTQYF. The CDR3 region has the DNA TGCAGTGCTAGTGATAGCGGGAGGATTCAGGATACGCAGTATTTT.

Here the CDR3 DNA reads TGCGCCAGCAGCTTGGCCTTCGTGGCAAAATTCAACACCGGGGAGCTGTTTTTT. It specifies CASSLAFVAKFNTGELFF. The V call is TRBV5-1, the J call TRBJ2-2; D is ambiguous. V was shortened by 0 bases and J by 2 bases, with 17 bases between the two germline ends. The germline gives CDR1 SGHRS, CDR2 YFSETQ. CDR3 length equals 18 residues.

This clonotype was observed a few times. This CDR3 reads CASTGSVLEAFF. CDR3 DNA sequence: TGTGCCAGTACGGGGTCAGTCCTCGAAGCTTTCTTT. The chain couples TRBV12-3 or TRBV12-4 to TRBJ1-1; no clear D gene. The ends were cut back, 9 bases at V and 8 bases at J, with 16 bases in the middle. The CDR3 sequence is 12 residues long.

This CDR3 is CASFPARGTQYF. CDR3 in DNA: TGTGCCAGCTTTCCAGCCCGGGGGACCCAGTACTTC. V and J are TRBV9 and TRBJ2-5; D is possibly TRBD2 (5 bases). Deletions cut 7 bases from V and 7 bases from J, with 14 bases between. The CDR3 runs 12 residues. Germline CDR1 reads SGDLS; CDR2 reads YYNGEE. The variable domain in full, completed from reference TRBV9 and TRBJ2-5, reads DSGVTQTPKHLITATGQRVTLRCSPRSGDLSVYWYQQSLDQGLQFLIQYYNGEERAKGNILERFSAQQFPDLHSELNLSSLELGDSALYFCASFPARGTQYFGPGTRLLVL.

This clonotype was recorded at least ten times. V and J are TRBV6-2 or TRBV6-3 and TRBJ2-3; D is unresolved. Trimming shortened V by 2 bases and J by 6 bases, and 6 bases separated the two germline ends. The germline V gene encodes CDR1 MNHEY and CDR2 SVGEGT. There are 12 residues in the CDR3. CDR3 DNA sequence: TGTGCCAGCAGTTACGGGGTTGATACGCAGTATTTT. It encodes CASSYGVDTQYF.

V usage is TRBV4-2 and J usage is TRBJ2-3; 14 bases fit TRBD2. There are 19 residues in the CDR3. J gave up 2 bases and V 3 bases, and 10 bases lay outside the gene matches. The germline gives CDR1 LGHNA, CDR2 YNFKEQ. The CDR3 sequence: CASSQGPGLAGDPTDTQYF. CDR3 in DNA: TGTGCCAGCAGCCAGGGGCCGGGACTAGCGGGGGACCCCACAGATACGCAGTATTTT.